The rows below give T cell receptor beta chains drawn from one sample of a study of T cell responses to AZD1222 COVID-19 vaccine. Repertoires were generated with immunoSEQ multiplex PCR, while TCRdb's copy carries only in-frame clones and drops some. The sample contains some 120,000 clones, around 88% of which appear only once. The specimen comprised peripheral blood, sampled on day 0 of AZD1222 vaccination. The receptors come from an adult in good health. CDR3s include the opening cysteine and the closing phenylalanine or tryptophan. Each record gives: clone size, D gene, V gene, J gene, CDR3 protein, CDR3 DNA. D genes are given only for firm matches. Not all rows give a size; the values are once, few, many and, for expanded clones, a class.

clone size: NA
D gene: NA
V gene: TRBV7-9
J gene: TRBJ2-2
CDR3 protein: CASPSRGRDNWNTGELFF
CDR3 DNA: TGTGCCAGCCCTTCGCGGGGCCGAGATAACTGGAACACCGGGGAGCTGTTTTTT

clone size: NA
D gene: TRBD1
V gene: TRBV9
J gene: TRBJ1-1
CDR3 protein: CASSGDRGIVTEAFF
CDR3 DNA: TGTGCCAGCAGTGGGGACAGGGGGATTGTCACTGAAGCTTTCTTT

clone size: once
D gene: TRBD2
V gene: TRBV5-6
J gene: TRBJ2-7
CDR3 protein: CASSLLGGSGGYYEQYF
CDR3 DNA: TGTGCCAGCAGCTTACTCGGCGGGAGTGGGGGATACTACGAGCAGTACTTC

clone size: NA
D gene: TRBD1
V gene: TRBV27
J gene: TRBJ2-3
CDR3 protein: CASIHNPTGAGTDTQYF
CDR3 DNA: TGTGCCAGCATCCATAATCCGACAGGGGCGGGCACAGATACGCAGTATTTT

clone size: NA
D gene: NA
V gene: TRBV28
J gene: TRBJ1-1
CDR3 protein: CASSSPGRANTEAFF
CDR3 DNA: TGTGCCAGCAGTTCCCCGGGACGGGCGAACACTGAAGCTTTCTTT

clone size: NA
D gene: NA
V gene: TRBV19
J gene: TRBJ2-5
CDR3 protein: CASSNQGQETQYF
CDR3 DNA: TGTGCCAGTAGTAACCAGGGCCAAGAGACCCAGTACTTC

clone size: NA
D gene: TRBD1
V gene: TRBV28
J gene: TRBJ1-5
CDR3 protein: CASRPGQGGQPQHF
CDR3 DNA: TGTGCCAGCAGACCAGGACAGGGGGGTCAGCCCCAGCATTTT

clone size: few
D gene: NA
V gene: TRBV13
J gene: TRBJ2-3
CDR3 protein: CASSLGTQAHTQYF
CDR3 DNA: TGTGCCAGCAGCTTAGGAACACAGGCACATACGCAGTATTTT

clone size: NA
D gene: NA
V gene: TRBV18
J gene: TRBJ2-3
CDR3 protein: CASSPSRDTQYF
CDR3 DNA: TGTGCCAGCTCACCTTCCAGAGATACGCAGTATTTT

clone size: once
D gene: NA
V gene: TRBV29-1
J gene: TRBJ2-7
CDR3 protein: CSVDGGDSSSYEQYF
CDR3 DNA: TGCAGCGTTGACGGGGGTGATTCAAGCTCCTACGAGCAGTACTTC

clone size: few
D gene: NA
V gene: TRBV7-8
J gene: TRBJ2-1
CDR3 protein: CASTTVNEQFF
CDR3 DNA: TGTGCCAGCACGACAGTCAATGAGCAGTTCTTC

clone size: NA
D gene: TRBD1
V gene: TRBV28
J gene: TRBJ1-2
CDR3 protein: CASSLGTALPDGYTF
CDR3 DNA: TGTGCCAGCAGTCTCGGGACAGCTCTGCCTGATGGCTACACCTTC

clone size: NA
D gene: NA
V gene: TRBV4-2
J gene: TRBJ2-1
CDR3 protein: CASSLQGDEYNEQFF
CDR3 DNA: TGTGCCAGCAGCCTCCAGGGAGATGAGTACAATGAGCAGTTCTTC

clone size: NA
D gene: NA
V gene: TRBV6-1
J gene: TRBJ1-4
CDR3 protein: CASSEPGLVANEKLFF
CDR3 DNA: TGTGCCAGCAGTGAACCCGGACTGGTGGCTAATGAAAAACTGTTTTTT

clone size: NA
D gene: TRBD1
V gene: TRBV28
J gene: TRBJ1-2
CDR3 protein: CASSKRDRAPSYGYTF
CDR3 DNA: TGTGCCAGCAGTAAGAGAGACAGGGCCCCTTCATATGGCTACACCTTC

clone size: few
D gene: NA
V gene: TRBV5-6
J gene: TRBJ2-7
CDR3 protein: CASSFRQSSEQYF
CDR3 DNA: TGTGCCAGCAGCTTTCGACAGAGCTCCGAGCAGTACTTC

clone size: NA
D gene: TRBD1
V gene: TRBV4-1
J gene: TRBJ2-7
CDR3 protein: CASSPPGGAPYEQYF
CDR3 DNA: TGCGCCAGCAGCCCCCCAGGGGGAGCCCCCTACGAGCAGTACTTC

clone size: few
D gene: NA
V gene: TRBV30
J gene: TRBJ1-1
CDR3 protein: CAWSVGTEAFF
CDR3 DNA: TGTGCCTGGAGTGTGGGCACTGAAGCTTTCTTT

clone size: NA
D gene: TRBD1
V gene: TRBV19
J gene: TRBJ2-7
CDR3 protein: CASSLPGTGSEQYF
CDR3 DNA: TGTGCCAGTAGTCTTCCCGGGACAGGGAGCGAGCAGTACTTC

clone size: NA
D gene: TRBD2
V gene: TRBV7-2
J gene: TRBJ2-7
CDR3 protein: CASSSPGGVNSYEQYF
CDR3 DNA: TGTGCCAGCAGCTCCCCTGGGGGGGTAAACTCCTACGAGCAGTACTTC

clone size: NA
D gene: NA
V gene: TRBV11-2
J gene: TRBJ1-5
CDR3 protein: CASSARNDQPQHF
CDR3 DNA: TGTGCCAGCAGCGCCCGAAACGATCAGCCCCAGCATTTT

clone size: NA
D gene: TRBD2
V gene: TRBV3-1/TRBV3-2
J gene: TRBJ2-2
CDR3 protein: CASSQGWGGGIDTGELFF
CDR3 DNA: TGTGCCAGCAGCCAAGGTTGGGGCGGGGGTATCGACACCGGGGAGCTGTTTTTT

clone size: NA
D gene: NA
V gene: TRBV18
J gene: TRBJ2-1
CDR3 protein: CASSPYEGGDEQFF
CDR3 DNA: TGTGCCAGCTCACCTTATGAAGGCGGGGATGAGCAGTTCTTC

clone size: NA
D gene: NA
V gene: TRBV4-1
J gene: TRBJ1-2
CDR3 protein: CASSLAGGDYGYTF
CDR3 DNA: TGCGCCAGCAGCCTGGCGGGGGGGGACTATGGCTACACCTTC

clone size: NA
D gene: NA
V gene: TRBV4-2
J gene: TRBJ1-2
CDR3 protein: CASSQPEGQAYGYTF
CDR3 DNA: TGTGCCAGCAGCCAACCGGAGGGTCAGGCCTATGGCTACACCTTC

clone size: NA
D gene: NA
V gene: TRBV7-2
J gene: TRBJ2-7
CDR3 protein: CASRPGTVGAYEQYF
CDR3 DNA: TGTGCCAGCAGGCCAGGGACGGTGGGGGCCTACGAGCAGTACTTC

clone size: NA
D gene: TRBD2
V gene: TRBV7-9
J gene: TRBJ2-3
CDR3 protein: CASSPSGSLPDTQYF
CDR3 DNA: TGTGCCAGCAGCCCCAGCGGGAGTTTGCCAGATACGCAGTATTTT

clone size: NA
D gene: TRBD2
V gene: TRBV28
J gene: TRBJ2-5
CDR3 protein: CASSLGLAGDLGTQYF
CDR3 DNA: TGTGCCAGCAGTTTAGGCCTAGCGGGAGATCTGGGGACCCAGTACTTC

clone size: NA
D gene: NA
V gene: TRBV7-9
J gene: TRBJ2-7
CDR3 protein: CASSSQGYEQYF
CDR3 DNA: TGTGCCAGCAGCTCCCAAGGCTACGAGCAGTACTTC

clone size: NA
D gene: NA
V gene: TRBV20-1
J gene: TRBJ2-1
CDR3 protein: CSASKGDNEQFF
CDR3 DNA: TGCAGTGCTAGTAAGGGGGACAATGAGCAGTTCTTC

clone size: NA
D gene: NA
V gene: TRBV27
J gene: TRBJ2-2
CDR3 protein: CASSLHGIDTGELFF
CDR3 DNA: TGTGCCAGCAGTTTACACGGTATCGACACCGGGGAGCTGTTTTTT

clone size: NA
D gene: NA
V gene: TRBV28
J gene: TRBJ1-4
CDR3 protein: CASSPHGDVPGGELFF
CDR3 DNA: TGTGCCAGCAGTCCCCACGGGGACGTTCCGGGGGGGGAACTGTTTTTT

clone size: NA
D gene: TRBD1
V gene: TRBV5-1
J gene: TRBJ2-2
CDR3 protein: CASSPRQGNTGELFF
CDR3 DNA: TGCGCCAGCAGCCCCAGACAGGGGAACACCGGGGAGCTGTTTTTT

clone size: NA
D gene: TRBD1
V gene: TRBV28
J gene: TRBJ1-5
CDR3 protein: CASSLYTGGPQHF
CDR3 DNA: TGTGCCAGCAGTCTATACACAGGGGGGCCCCAGCATTTT

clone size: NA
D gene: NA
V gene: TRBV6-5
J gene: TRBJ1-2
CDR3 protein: CASSYSYTAGYTF
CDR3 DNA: TGTGCCAGCAGTTACTCGTACACGGCTGGCTACACCTTC

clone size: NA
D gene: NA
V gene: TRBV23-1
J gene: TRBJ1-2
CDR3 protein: CASSQSTATDYGYTF
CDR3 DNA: TGCGCCAGCAGTCAATCGACAGCCACGGACTATGGCTACACCTTC

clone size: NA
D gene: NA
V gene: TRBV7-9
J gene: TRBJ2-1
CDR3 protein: CASSLPGTREFF
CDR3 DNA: TGTGCCAGCAGCCTCCCCGGGACAAGGGAGTTCTTC

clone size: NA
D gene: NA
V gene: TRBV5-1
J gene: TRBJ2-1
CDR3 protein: CASSLYPAATLVAEQFF
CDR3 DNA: TGCGCCAGCAGCTTGTATCCGGCGGCCACCCTAGTCGCTGAGCAGTTCTTC

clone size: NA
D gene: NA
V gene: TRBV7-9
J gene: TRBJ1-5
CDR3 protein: CASSFGGQPQHF
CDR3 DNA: TGTGCCAGCAGCTTCGGGGGTCAGCCCCAGCATTTT

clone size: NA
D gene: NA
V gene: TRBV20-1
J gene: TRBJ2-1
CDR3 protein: CSASRGPPGPYNEQFF
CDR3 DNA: TGCAGTGCTAGTCGTGGACCCCCGGGACCCTACAATGAGCAGTTCTTC

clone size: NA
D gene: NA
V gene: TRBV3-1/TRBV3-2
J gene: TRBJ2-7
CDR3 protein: CASSQWGSEDLGEQYF
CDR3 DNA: TGTGCCAGCAGCCAATGGGGCAGTGAGGACTTGGGGGAGCAGTACTTC

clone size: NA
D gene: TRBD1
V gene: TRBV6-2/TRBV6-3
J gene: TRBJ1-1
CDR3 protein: CASSYDPGQTDTEAFF
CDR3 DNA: TGTGCCAGCAGTTATGACCCGGGACAGACAGACACTGAAGCTTTCTTT

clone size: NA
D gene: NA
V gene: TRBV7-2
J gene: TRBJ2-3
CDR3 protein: CASSNSGDTQYF
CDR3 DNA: TGTGCCAGCAGCAATTCTGGGGATACGCAGTATTTT

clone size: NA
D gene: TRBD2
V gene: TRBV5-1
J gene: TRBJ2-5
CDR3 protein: CASSFGLAGMGETQYF
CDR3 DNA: TGCGCCAGCAGCTTCGGACTAGCGGGAATGGGGGAGACCCAGTACTTC

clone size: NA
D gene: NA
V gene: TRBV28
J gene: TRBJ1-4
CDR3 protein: CASSPRTVVGKKLFF
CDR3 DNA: TGTGCCAGCAGTCCCAGGACAGTGGTTGGTAAAAAACTGTTTTTT

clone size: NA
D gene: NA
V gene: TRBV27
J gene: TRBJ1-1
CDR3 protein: CASSLGRGTEAFF
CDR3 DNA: TGTGCCAGCAGTTTAGGGAGGGGCACTGAAGCTTTCTTT

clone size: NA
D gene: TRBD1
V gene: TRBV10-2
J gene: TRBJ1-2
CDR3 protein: CASSNLQGAVLATNYGYTF
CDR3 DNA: TGCGCCAGCAGCAACCTACAGGGGGCTGTCTTAGCCACTAACTATGGCTACACCTTC

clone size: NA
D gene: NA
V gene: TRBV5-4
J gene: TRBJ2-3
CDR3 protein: CASSASSDTQYF
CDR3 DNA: TGTGCCAGCAGCGCGAGCTCAGATACGCAGTATTTT

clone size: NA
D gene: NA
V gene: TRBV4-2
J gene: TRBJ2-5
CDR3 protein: CASSQEWDLQETQYF
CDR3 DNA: TGTGCCAGCAGCCAAGAGTGGGATCTTCAAGAGACCCAGTACTTC

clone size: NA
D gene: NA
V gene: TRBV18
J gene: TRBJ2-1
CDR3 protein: CASSPRSGETPYNEQFF
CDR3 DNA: TGTGCCAGCTCACCACGCTCGGGCGAAACCCCCTACAATGAGCAGTTCTTC

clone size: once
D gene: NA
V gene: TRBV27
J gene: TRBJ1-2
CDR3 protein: CASSLFPDSTPYGYTF
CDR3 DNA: TGTGCCAGCAGTTTATTCCCCGACTCGACCCCTTATGGCTACACCTTC

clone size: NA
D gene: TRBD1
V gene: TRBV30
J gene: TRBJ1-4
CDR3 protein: CAHSRGVANEKLFF
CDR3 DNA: TGTGCCCACTCCAGGGGGGTCGCTAATGAAAAACTGTTTTTT

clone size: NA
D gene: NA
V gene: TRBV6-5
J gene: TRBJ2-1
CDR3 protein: CASNTVGFNEQFF
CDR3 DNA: TGTGCCAGCAATACGGTGGGCTTCAATGAGCAGTTCTTC

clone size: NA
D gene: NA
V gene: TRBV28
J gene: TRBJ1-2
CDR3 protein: CASSPGTSRDYTF
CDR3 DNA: TGTGCCAGCAGTCCAGGGACTTCTAGGGATTACACCTTC

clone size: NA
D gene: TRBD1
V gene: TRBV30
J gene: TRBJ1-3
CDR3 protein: CACIRQGMGNTIYF
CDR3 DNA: TGTGCCTGTATTAGACAGGGGATGGGAAACACCATATATTTT